This TCR beta chain was identified in a study of immune evolution from preneoplasia to lung adenocarcinoma. Clones were sequenced by immunoSEQ multiplex PCR, and TCRdb holds only the in-frame ones, with some missing. The table records a few thousand clones, roughly 80% of them present only once. Resections took place in Japan or China from about 2013 to 2017. Two lung cancer pathologists independently confirmed each histologic diagnosis. Concerning this clone: As yet, its antigen is unknown.

Study-level points and caveats: From normal lung to invasive adenocarcinoma, top clone frequencies appeared to decrease. Normal lung had highest clonality; later lesions appeared denser, more diverse.

The V and J ends lost 0 bases and 6 bases respectively, with 11 bases between them. The CDR3 consists of 14 residues. Germline loops: CDR1 SGHRS, CDR2 YFSETQ. Sequenced material: FFPE adjacent normal lung tissue. The V call is TRBV5-1, the J call TRBJ2-3, with no clear D. The source is a person between 60 and 80 years old with lung adenocarcinoma. CDR3 residues: CASSLASGGDTQYF. The CDR3 bases are TGCGCCAGCAGCTTGGCTTCGGGTGGGGATACGCAGTATTTT.